These 21 T cell receptor beta chains came from one sample sequenced in a study of blood T cell repertoires in COVID-19 (TCRdb year 2020). The library was obtained by the immunoSEQ multiplex PCR assay. TCRdb retrieved this table from immuneACCESS and kept in-frame rearrangements only. Not all clones are present; in checked studies, unresolved V genes account for under half, and no reason is known for the remainder. This sample has roughly 90,000 clones in its table, and over 75% of those were observed once. The top ten constitute about 16% of the sample. Input material: peripheral blood. The receptors were gathered from an elderly woman with active or convalescent COVID-19.

This clone was seen more than once but under ten times. This chain connects TRBV6-2 or TRBV6-3 to TRBJ1-2, with TRBD1 matching 8 bases. The CDR3 length is 13 residues. CDR1 and CDR2 (germline): MNHEY, SVGEGT. V shed 3 bases, J shed 7 bases, and the junction held 4 bases outside the gene matches. The CDR3 nucleotides read TGTGCCAGCAGTTATCGACAGGGGACTGGCTACACCTTC. This translates into CASSYRQGTGYTF.

V usage is TRBV6-5 and J usage is TRBJ1-5; D is perhaps TRBD1 (6 bases). CDR3 size: 14 residues. Germline V CDR1 and CDR2: MNHEY, SVGAGI. With 6 bases removed from V and 3 bases from J, the gap between germline ends came to 12 bases. The CDR3 sequence is CASRGRQVNQPQHF. In nucleotides, the CDR3 is TGTGCCAGCAGGGGAAGACAGGTCAATCAGCCCCAGCATTTT.

V and J are TRBV24-1 and TRBJ2-5; TRBD2 is a possible D gene (6 bases). Germline-derived CDR1 and CDR2 are KGHDR and SFDVKD. The CDR3 is made up of 15 amino acids. Trimming cost V 0 bases and J 3 bases, with 10 bases left between them. CDR3 in amino acids: CATSDLSGAEETQYF. The CDR3, as DNA: TGTGCCACCAGTGATTTGTCGGGAGCCGAAGAGACCCAGTACTTC.

The chain combines TRBV29-1 with TRBJ2-6; D perhaps matches TRBD2 (6 bases). This CDR3 is 14 amino acids long. Trimming stripped 5 bases from V and 1 base from J, with 9 bases between. In germline, CDR1 is SQVTM, CDR2 ANQGSEA. CDR3 residues: CSVSGGSGANVLTF. DNA of the CDR3: TGCAGCGTTTCCGGGGGATCTGGGGCCAACGTCCTGACTTTC.

V is TRBV25-1 and J is TRBJ2-4; 12 positions match TRBD2. Germline trimming cut 6 bases from V and 7 bases from J; bases unmatched to any gene: 7. CDR1 is MGHDK and CDR2 is SYGVNS in the germline V gene. The CDR3 has 15 residues. CDR3: CASSETSGSTNIQYF. CDR3 DNA sequence: TGTGCCAGCAGCGAGACTAGCGGGAGTACGAACATTCAGTACTTC. Full variable domain (outside the CDR3, taken from reference TRBV25-1 and TRBJ2-4): EADIYQTPRYLVIGTGKKITLECSQTMGHDKMYWYQQDPGMELHLIHYSYGVNSTEKGDLSSESTVSRIRTEHFPLTLESARPSHTSQYLCASSETSGSTNIQYFGAGTRLSVL.

V gene TRBV6-2 or TRBV6-3 combines with J gene TRBJ2-4, with a tentative D call TRBD2 (6 bases). V shed 5 bases and J shed 1 base, with 15 bases lying between them. Germline CDR1 is MNHEY and CDR2 is SVGEGT. This CDR3 has 16 residues. CDR3 amino acids: CASSPSGGGAKNIQYF. The CDR3 region has the DNA TGTGCCAGCAGTCCGTCCGGGGGAGGTGCCAAAAACATTCAGTACTTC.

The chain uses TRBV7-6 and TRBJ2-1, with D tentatively TRBD1 (6 bases). Germline V gives CDR1 SGHVS, CDR2 FNYEAQ. This CDR3 has 15 residues. Trimming took off 5 bases at V and 8 bases at J, with 19 bases between the two ends. This CDR3 is CASSPHEAGVYEQFF. The CDR3 DNA follows: TGTGCCAGCAGCCCCCACGAGGCAGGGGTCTATGAGCAGTTCTTC.

This clone was counted once. J is TRBJ2-7 and V is TRBV7-2; 9 positions match TRBD1. Germline V gene sequence: CDR1 SGHTA, CDR2 FQGNSA. The CDR3 is made up of 15 amino acids. V lost 5 bases, J lost 2 bases, and 7 bases stayed unmatched. The CDR3 here is CASSVTGTGTYEQYF. As DNA, the CDR3 is TGTGCCAGCAGCGTCACCGGGACAGGGACCTACGAGCAGTACTTC.

J is TRBJ1-1 and V is TRBV11-2, with 10 bases lining up with TRBD1. The V and J ends lost 0 bases and 1 base, in that order; junction bases with no gene match: 5. The CDR3 covers 17 residues. The V gene's germline CDR1 is SGHAT and CDR2 FQNNGV. CDR3 amino acids: CASSLEGTGVGNTEAFF. The CDR3 nucleotides read TGTGCCAGCAGCTTAGAGGGGACAGGGGTAGGGAACACTGAAGCTTTCTTT.

This clone was detected once. The rearrangement joins TRBV4-2 to TRBJ2-1; D may be TRBD2 (6 bases). This CDR3 is built from 16 residues. Germline V gene data show CDR1 as LGHNA and CDR2 as YNFKEQ. Trimming cost V 0 bases and J 1 base, with 10 bases left between them. The CDR3, as DNA: TGTGCCAGCAGCCAAGATAGGCGGGGTTCCTACAATGAGCAGTTCTTC. Translation: CASSQDRRGSYNEQFF.

This clone has just a few counts. The rearrangement links TRBV25-1 to TRBJ2-7, with D maybe TRBD2 (6 bases). V was clipped by 1 base and J by 0 bases, with 16 bases between them. Germline CDR1 reads MGHDK; CDR2 reads SYGVNS. The CDR3 length is 17 residues. CDR3 amino acids: CASSELGGDSSSYEQYF. The CDR3 DNA is TGTGCCAGCAGTGAATTGGGGGGAGACAGCAGCTCCTACGAGCAGTACTTC.

V and J are TRBV7-2 and TRBJ2-2, with D maybe TRBD1 (5 bases). The V end lost 1 base, the J end lost 4 bases, and 7 bases lay between the germline ends. This CDR3 comprises 14 residues. Germline CDR1 and CDR2: SGHTA and FQGNSA. CDR3 coding DNA: TGTGCCAGCAGCTTAGAAGGGGTCACCGGGGAGCTGTTTTTT. Protein: CASSLEGVTGELFF.

CDR3 nucleotides: TGTGCCAGCAGTTTAAGCTTGAATACGCAGTATTTT. This codes for CASSLSLNTQYF. V is TRBV12-3 or TRBV12-4 and J is TRBJ2-3; D gene ambiguous. The CDR3 spans 12 residues. V lost 2 bases and J lost 7, with 7 bases in between.

The chain carries TRBV29-1 and TRBJ2-2; TRBD1 is a possible D gene (6 bases). The CDR3 runs 14 residues. The V gene's germline CDR1 is SQVTM and CDR2 ANQGSEA. Trimming took 5 bases from V and 1 from J, leaving 11 bases between them. CDR3 coding DNA: TGCAGCGTTACAGGGCGTGAGAACACCGGGGAGCTGTTTTTT. Its translation: CSVTGRENTGELFF.

The chain joins TRBV6-2 or TRBV6-3 to TRBJ2-7; possibly TRBD1 for D (6 bases). The CDR3 is 15 amino acids. The V end lost 0 bases, the J end lost 5 bases, and 14 bases lay between the germline ends. Germline assignment: CDR1 MNHEY and CDR2 SVGEGT. The CDR3 loop reads CASSYSTGRFDEQYF. The CDR3 coding sequence is TGTGCCAGCAGTTACTCGACAGGACGATTCGACGAGCAGTACTTC.

J is TRBJ1-6 and V is TRBV5-1, with a weak D call TRBD1 (5 bases). The CDR3 totals 14 residues. Trimming cost V 0 bases and J 10 bases, with 11 bases left between them. Germline values: CDR1 SGHRS, CDR2 YFSETQ. CDR3 region: CASSLVQVGSPLHF. The DNA for the CDR3 is TGCGCCAGCAGCTTGGTACAGGTTGGATCACCCCTCCACTTT.

J is TRBJ1-2 and V is TRBV6-6; TRBD1 might be the D (5 bases). Trimming took 4 bases from V and 4 from J, leaving 16 bases between them. This CDR3 region has 15 residues. Germline V gene data show CDR1 as MNHNY and CDR2 as SVGAGI (reference sequence). This CDR3 reads CASSSQDSHFYGYTF. Written as DNA, the CDR3 is TGTGCCAGCAGTTCTCAAGACAGTCATTTCTATGGCTACACCTTC.

The chain joins TRBV5-6 to TRBJ1-3; TRBD1 aligns across 7 bases. The CDR3 runs to 17 residues. Losses at the gene ends were 2 bases for V and 0 bases for J; bases not matched to a gene: 8. Germline lookup yields CDR1 SGHDT and CDR2 YYEEEE. The CDR3 region is CASSFLGGLSSGNTIYF. Written as DNA, the CDR3 is TGTGCCAGCAGCTTCCTAGGGGGCCTAAGCTCTGGAAACACCATATATTTT. Combining the CDR3 with reference TRBV5-6 and TRBJ1-3 gives the whole variable domain DAGVTQSPTHLIKTRGQQVTLRCSPKSGHDTVSWYQQALGQGPQFIFQYYEEEERQRGNFPDRFSGHQFPNYSSELNVNALLLGDSALYLCASSFLGGLSSGNTIYFGEGSWLTVV.

The rearrangement joins TRBV9 to TRBJ2-3; 8 bases match TRBD2. Germline V lookup: CDR1 SGDLS, CDR2 YYNGEE. J gave up 1 base and V 4 bases, and 11 bases lay outside the gene matches. The CDR3 length is 17 residues. The CDR3 protein is CASSTSAGGRRTDTQYF. The CDR3 DNA sequence: TGTGCCAGCAGCACTTCGGCGGGGGGTCGTCGCACAGATACGCAGTATTTT.

In DNA, the CDR3 is TGTGCCAGCAGTTACGGGGGGGGCGGGGGCACAGATACGCAGTATTTT. Translation: CASSYGGGGGTDTQYF. The rearrangement joins TRBV6-5 to TRBJ2-3; D is possibly TRBD2 (7 bases). The V gene lost 2 bases and the J gene lost 1 base, with 13 bases spanning the gap. The CDR3 is 16 amino acids. Germline CDR1 and CDR2: MNHEY and SVGAGI.

The chain combines TRBV6-5 with TRBJ1-5; the match to TRBD1 covers 8 bases. CDR1 is MNHEY, CDR2 SVGAGI, per germline. V lost 7 bases and J lost 8; bases outside the gene matches: 10. The CDR3 contains 14 residues. CDR3 nucleotide sequence: TGTGCCAGCACCAGGGGGCGGACCCGAGAGCCCCAGCATTTT. This gives the protein CASTRGRTREPQHF.